This T cell receptor (beta chain) was recovered during a study of human T cells and chemical hapten exposure. V was pared by 6 bases and J by 7 bases, with 19 bases between. CDR3 length: 14 residues. The germline V gene has CDR1 DFQATT and CDR2 SNEGSKA (reference sequence). The time point was: pre-sensitization, week 0. The sample's treatment: therapeutic diphenylcyclopropenone sensitization with weekly scalp DPC. Unique molecular identifiers were affixed to discrete cDNA molecules within the library. MiXCR, run by TCRdb on the RACE reads, gives a single entry per CDR3 protein. The table includes more than 75,000 distinct CDR3 sequences, around 10% detected once.

This TCR derives from a woman in her 40s with alopecia areata. Some clones in this sample may be carry-over from other donors' samples. Sequencing used whole blood, obtained in connection with sensitization to the hapten diphenylcyclopropenone (DPC). This chain uses TRBV20-1 with TRBJ2-1, with D maybe TRBD1 (7 bases). This CDR3 reads CSAPDRLAGNEQFF. In nucleotides, the CDR3 is TGCAGTGCGCCGGACAGGCTGGCGGGGAATGAGCAGTTCTTC.